This T cell receptor beta chain emerged from a study of post-analysis software for immune sequencing data. V was trimmed by 0 bases and J by 2 bases, leaving 14 bases between them. Germline CDR1 and CDR2: SGHRS and YFSETQ. The CDR3 is 16 residues long. This clonotype was counted a few times. Its specificity is unknown. General study findings and limits: F measure clustering grouped samples strongly by preparation batch. In patients, about 5 TRBV segments were more frequent than in controls, with TRBV5-6, TRBV5-1 and TRBV20-1 among them. In multiple sclerosis, normalized Chao1 diversity was significantly below that of controls.

Carried by the TCR beta cDNA libraries were unique molecular identifiers. Between roughly 0.9 and 11 million T cells gave rise to around 500,000 cDNA molecules. TCRdb reprocessed the PCR reads with MiXCR, giving one entry per CDR3 protein. The sample contains about 400,000 distinct CDR3 sequences, around 37% of which appear only once. This chain connects TRBV5-1 to TRBJ1-2; D unclear. Sequencing was done on a sample of blood. The clonotype comes from a girl aged 10-17 years with multiple sclerosis. CDR3 residues: CASSLVRESTNYGYTF. For the CDR3, the DNA is TGCGCCAGCAGCTTGGTCCGTGAAAGTACGAACTATGGCTACACCTTC.